One and the same sample provided the 15 T cell receptor beta chains below, sequenced in a study of CD4 T cells in relation to SARS-CoV-2 and coronaviruses. The antigens these receptors bind are not known. Before the COVID-19 pandemic, during about 2011-2019, CD4+ T cells were taken from unexposed donors. CD4+ T cells were isolated from the cells after around eleven days of culture. Sequencing was performed with immunoSEQ multiplex PCR; in TCRdb, only in-frame clones are kept and a portion is missing. Here the sample spans under 20,000 clones, roughly 80% being singletons. The source material was CD4+ T cells from PBMCs, cultured in vitro. All receptors derive from a human donor in good health.

This clone showed up just a few times. CDR3 residues: CASNLVTDTQYF. The CDR3 coding sequence is TGTGCCAGCAACTTGGTTACAGATACGCAGTATTTT. This rearrangement joins TRBV6-5 to TRBJ2-3; D is unresolved. Looked up from germline, CDR1 is MNHEY and CDR2 is SVGAGI. The CDR3 is made up of 12 amino acids. Trimming pared 7 bases from V and 3 bases from J, leaving 8 bases between.

V gene TRBV28 combines with J gene TRBJ2-3, with 7 nucleotides matching TRBD2. The V gene end was trimmed by 6 bases and the J gene end by 6 bases; junction bases not matched to a gene: 9. Germline values: CDR1 MDHEN, CDR2 SYDVKM. This CDR3 contains 14 residues. The CDR3 here is CASRPLGGVDTQYF. The CDR3 nucleotides read TGTGCCAGCAGGCCTCTGGGGGGGGTGGATACGCAGTATTTT.

This clone was detected only once. The chain uses TRBV3-1 (or the pseudogene TRBV3-2) and TRBJ2-1, with 7 positions matching TRBD2. With 4 bases clipped from V and 6 bases from J, the junction kept 9 bases outside the gene matches. The CDR3 runs 15 residues. The germline CDR1 and CDR2 sequences are LGHDT and YNNKEL (reference sequence). The DNA of the CDR3 is TGTGCCAGCAGCCGCGGAGCGGGAACCGCCAATGAGCAGTTCTTC. Amino acids: CASSRGAGTANEQFF.

The chain uses TRBV5-1 and TRBJ2-7; the match to TRBD1 covers 8 bases. The germline V gene has CDR1 SGHRS and CDR2 YFSETQ. V was pared by 0 bases and J by 3 bases, with 2 bases of the junction left unmatched. The CDR3 runs to 14 residues. The CDR3 here is CASSLGGQGYEQYF. The CDR3 DNA follows: TGCGCCAGCAGCTTGGGAGGACAGGGCTACGAGCAGTACTTC.

The gene calls are TRBV7-7 and TRBJ1-1; 7 positions agree with TRBD1. Per the germline V gene, CDR1 is SSHAT and CDR2 is FNYEAQ (reference sequence). The CDR3 runs to 13 residues. After removal of 5 bases from V and 5 bases from J, the junction contained 5 bases not matched to a gene. The CDR3 protein is CASSLKQGTEAFF. The CDR3 region has the DNA TGTGCCAGCAGCCTAAAACAGGGGACTGAAGCTTTCTTT. Combining the CDR3 with reference TRBV7-7 and TRBJ1-1 gives the whole variable domain GAGVSQSPRYKVTKRGQDVTLRCDPISSHATLYWYQQALGQGPEFLTYFNYEAQPDKSGLPSDRFSAERPEGSISTLTIQRTEQRDSAMYRCASSLKQGTEAFFGQGTRLTVV.

This chain links TRBV2 with TRBJ1-6, with unresolved D. This CDR3 is 13 amino acids long. The germline gives CDR1 SNHLY, CDR2 FYNNEI. Trimming shortened V by 6 bases and J by 10 bases, and 13 bases separated the two germline ends. Here the CDR3 DNA reads TGTGCCAGCAGCCCCCTCCCCGCCTCACCCCTCCACTTT. Translated: CASSPLPASPLHF.

The V and J genes are TRBV3-1 (or the pseudogene TRBV3-2) and TRBJ1-1, with a weak D call TRBD1 (6 bases). V lost 3 bases and J lost 1, with 15 bases in between. Per the germline V gene, CDR1 is LGHDT and CDR2 is YNNKEL (reference sequence). This CDR3 has 16 amino acids. The CDR3 nucleotides are TGTGCCAGCAGCCAGGACCCAGGGGCCCCGAACACTGAAGCTTTCTTT. Translated, it gives CASSQDPGAPNTEAFF.

The rearrangement links TRBV20-1 to TRBJ2-1, with 9 positions matching TRBD2. The trim removed 5 bases at V and 4 bases at J, leaving 12 bases unmatched. This CDR3 comprises 16 residues. Per the germline V gene, CDR1 is DFQATT and CDR2 is SNEGSKA (reference sequence). CDR3 in DNA: TGCAGTGCTCGTGGGTTAGCGGGAGATAGTTACAATGAGCAGTTCTTC. It codes for CSARGLAGDSYNEQFF.

This clone was found once. This sequence joins TRBV21-1 and TRBJ2-7. TRBV21-1 is tagged as a pseudogene. The CDR3 contains 15 residues. The CDR3 region is CASSKVEGPLNEQYF. The CDR3 nucleotides are TGTGCCAGCAGCAAAGTTGAAGGGCCGCTTAACGAGCAGTACTTC.

The rearrangement links TRBV10-3 to TRBJ1-3, with a tentative D call TRBD1 (6 bases). Trimming pared 9 bases from V and 0 bases from J, leaving 12 bases between. The CDR3 consists of 14 residues. In germline, CDR1 is ENHRY, CDR2 SYGVKD. Written as DNA, the CDR3 is TGTGCCATGGCGACAGGACTCTCTGGAAACACCATATATTTT. As protein: CAMATGLSGNTIYF.

This rearrangement joins TRBV5-4 to TRBJ2-3, with D perhaps given as TRBD1 or TRBD2 (5 bases each). Looked up from germline, CDR1 is SGHNT and CDR2 is YYREEE (reference sequence). V lost 5 bases and J lost 3, with 16 bases in between. The length of the CDR3 is 15 residues. CDR3 amino acids: CASRGTQRPTDTQYF. In nucleotides, the CDR3 is TGTGCCAGCAGGGGGACCCAACGACCAACAGATACGCAGTATTTT.

This clone has a single count. This sequence joins TRBV2 and TRBJ2-5; 7 positions agree with TRBD2. Germline values: CDR1 SNHLY, CDR2 FYNNEI. CDR3 size: 16 residues. Germline trimming cut 7 bases from V and 5 bases from J; bases unmatched to any gene: 16. The CDR3 protein is CASTDRGGGRAETQYF. DNA for the CDR3: TGTGCCAGCACCGATCGGGGTGGCGGGAGAGCGGAGACCCAGTACTTC.

This clone showed up just once. The rearrangement uses TRBV29-1 and TRBJ1-1; the D is unclear. The germline V gene has CDR1 SQVTM and CDR2 ANQGSEA. Trimming stripped 2 bases from V and 10 bases from J, with 11 bases between. The CDR3 is 11 amino acids. The CDR3 loop reads CSVESLYGAFF. CDR3 DNA: TGCAGCGTTGAAAGCCTTTACGGAGCTTTCTTT.

The chain carries TRBV29-1 and TRBJ2-1; D gene ambiguous. Germline V gene lookup returns CDR1 SQVTM and CDR2 ANQGSEA. There are 12 residues in the CDR3. The V and J ends lost 7 bases and 6 bases respectively, with 13 bases between them. CDR3 sequence: CSGHTPPNEQFF. The CDR3 region has the DNA TGCAGCGGACATACCCCCCCCAATGAGCAGTTCTTC.

The rearrangement uses TRBV24-1 and TRBJ2-7; D is unresolved. Trimming pared 4 bases from V and 5 bases from J, leaving 8 bases between. Germline lookup yields CDR1 KGHDR and CDR2 SFDVKD. The CDR3 has 12 amino acids. CDR3 protein: CATSDRADEQYF. In DNA, the CDR3 is TGTGCCACCAGTGACCGTGCAGACGAGCAGTACTTC.